Each of the 28 T cell receptor beta chains below was sequenced from the same sample in a study of OX40 agonist ivuxolimab in advanced cancers. Preparation of the library involved the immunoSEQ multiplex PCR assay. Held by TCRdb, this immuneACCESS table contains in-frame sequences only and omits some clones. Under half of the omission traces to an unresolved V gene where checked; the cause of the rest is unknown. The sample table contains approximately 67,000 clones; only one count was recorded for over 80% of them. Over 2% of the sample rests with the top ten. The material sequenced was CD4+ or CD8+ T cells sorted from blood, taken in a trial of the OX40 agonist ivuxolimab. The receptors here all came from an adult with an advanced solid tumor such as melanoma, head and neck, liver or kidney cancer.

The CDR3 DNA reads as TGCGCCAGCAGCCAAGACCAGGTTTTGCAGTACTTC. It specifies CASSQDQVLQYF. The rearrangement uses TRBV4-3 and TRBJ2-7; unclear D gene. The germline V gene has CDR1 LGHNA and CDR2 YSLEER. The ends were cut back, 0 bases at V and 9 bases at J, with 9 bases in the middle. The CDR3 sequence is 12 residues long.

V and J are TRBV7-6 and TRBJ2-1, with a weak D call TRBD1 (5 bases). This CDR3 is built from 13 residues. Germline V gene data show CDR1 as SGHVS and CDR2 as FNYEAQ. The V gene lost 7 bases and the J gene lost 2 bases, with 9 bases spanning the gap. CDR3 DNA sequence: TGTGCCAGCACCTCAGGGACCTACAATGAGCAGTTCTTC. Amino acids: CASTSGTYNEQFF.

This chain links TRBV18 with TRBJ1-3; D is possibly TRBD1 (5 bases). CDR1 and CDR2 (germline): KGHSH, LQKENI. The CDR3 contains 16 residues. Trimming stripped 0 bases from V and 0 bases from J, with 9 bases between. The chain's CDR3 is CASSPPGTFSGNTIYF. DNA of the CDR3: TGTGCCAGCTCACCACCGGGGACTTTCTCTGGAAACACCATATATTTT.

The chain is built from TRBV10-1 and TRBJ2-5, with 12 bases aligning to TRBD2. The ends lost 8 bases at V and 5 bases at J; junction bases unmatched: 12. The CDR3 contains 16 residues. CDR1 is WNHNN, CDR2 SYGVQD, per germline (reference sequence). The CDR3 sequence is CASARPRTSGIETQYF. CDR3 in DNA: TGCGCCAGCGCGAGACCTCGGACTAGCGGGATTGAGACCCAGTACTTC.

J is TRBJ1-2 and V is TRBV11-2; the D gene is possibly TRBD1 (5 bases). V gave up 1 base and J gave up 2 bases, with 5 bases separating them. CDR3 size: 13 residues. Per the germline V gene, CDR1 is SGHAT and CDR2 is FQNNGV. The CDR3 loop reads CASSLGQNYGYTF. For the CDR3, the DNA is TGTGCCAGCAGCTTAGGACAGAACTATGGCTACACCTTC.

The V gene is TRBV7-6, the J gene TRBJ2-7; D might be TRBD1 (9 bases). Trimming removed 1 base from V and 6 bases from J, with 19 bases in between. In germline, CDR1 is SGHVS, CDR2 FNYEAQ. The CDR3 has 16 residues. CDR3 in amino acids: CASSLGDSGTGSEQYF. CDR3 nucleotide sequence: TGTGCCAGCAGCTTAGGGGATAGCGGGACAGGGTCCGAGCAGTACTTC.

This clone was recorded only once. This chain uses TRBV21-1 with TRBJ2-5; the table's D call TRBD2 went unverified against the DNA. TRBV21-1 is labeled a pseudogene. The CDR3 consists of 15 residues. CDR3 in amino acids: CASSFAEGRWETQYF. As DNA, the CDR3 is TGTGCCAGCAGTTTTGCAGAAGGGAGGTGGGAGACCCAGTACTTC.

This chain uses TRBV4-2 with TRBJ2-6; 9 positions match TRBD2. CDR1 LGHNA and CDR2 YNFKEQ come from the germline V gene. CDR3 length equals 15 residues. V lost 8 bases and J lost 1; bases outside the gene matches: 3. CDR3 sequence (DNA): TGTGCCAGCGGACTAGCGATGTCTGGGGCCAACGTCCTGACTTTC. This translates into CASGLAMSGANVLTF.

The V and J genes are TRBV7-3 and TRBJ2-2, with 10 bases that match TRBD1. The CDR3 covers 15 residues. CDR1 and CDR2 from the germline V gene are SGHTA and FQGTGA. J gave up 5 bases and V 4 bases, and 4 bases lay outside the gene matches. The CDR3 loop reads CASSSRTGGTGELFF. CDR3 DNA sequence: TGTGCCAGCAGCTCCCGGACAGGGGGAACCGGGGAGCTGTTTTTT.

The chain is built from TRBV4-1 and TRBJ1-4, with TRBD1 matching over 7 bases. The CDR3 contains 16 residues. V gave up 0 bases and J gave up 6 bases; unmatched junction bases: 7. CDR1 and CDR2 (germline): MGHRA, YSYEKL. CDR3 residues: CASSQDRTGWDEKLFF. CDR3 in DNA: TGCGCCAGCAGCCAAGATCGGACAGGTTGGGATGAAAAACTGTTTTTT.

The V call is TRBV7-2, the J call TRBJ2-5; 9 bases fit TRBD2. The ends lost 4 bases at V and 4 bases at J; junction bases unmatched: 13. The CDR3 covers 17 residues. Germline-derived CDR1 and CDR2 are SGHTA and FQGNSA. Written as DNA, the CDR3 is TGTGCCAGCAGCTCCGGGACTGGCGGGAGGGCCATAGAGACCCAGTACTTC. Its translation: CASSSGTGGRAIETQYF.

This clone has more than one count but fewer than ten. The chain links TRBV7-8 to TRBJ2-3; TRBD2 agrees at 11 bases. The CDR3 sequence is 17 residues long. CDR1 is SGHVS and CDR2 is FQNEAQ in the germline V gene. V shed 5 bases and J 5 bases; nucleotides not matched to a gene: 12. CDR3 nucleotide sequence: TGTGCCAGCAGCCCGCCCATAAGACTAGCGGGAAGAGATACGCAGTATTTT. It encodes CASSPPIRLAGRDTQYF.

The J gene is TRBJ2-5, the V gene TRBV11-2, with 8 bases aligning to TRBD1. CDR3 length equals 14 residues. Per germline, CDR1 SGHAT and CDR2 FQNNGV. V shed 5 bases and J 1 base; nucleotides not matched to a gene: 3. In DNA form, the CDR3 reads TGTGCCAGCAGCCCAACAGGGGGCCAAGAGACCCAGTACTTC. Translating gives CASSPTGGQETQYF.

The gene calls are TRBV5-8 and TRBJ2-7; 7 nucleotides agree with TRBD2. The CDR3 loop spans 17 amino acids. V was clipped by 4 bases and J by 3 bases; unmatched bases: 16. Germline CDR1 reads SGHTS; CDR2 reads YDEGEE. CDR3 sequence (DNA): TGTGCCAGCAGCGTAGGGACTACCACACCAAAGAACTACGAGCAGTACTTC. Translated, it gives CASSVGTTTPKNYEQYF.

This chain links TRBV6-5 with TRBJ2-5; D unclear. V was trimmed by 2 bases and J by 1 base, leaving 8 bases between them. The CDR3 length is 14 residues. Germline CDR1 is MNHEY and CDR2 is SVGAGI. CDR3 sequence: CASSYEPGQETQYF. DNA for the CDR3: TGTGCCAGCAGTTACGAGCCCGGCCAAGAGACCCAGTACTTC.

The V call is TRBV5-1, the J call TRBJ2-5; maybe TRBD1 (5 bases). V was clipped by 0 bases and J by 1 base, with 10 bases between them. Germline V gene lookup returns CDR1 SGHRS and CDR2 YFSETQ. This CDR3 spans 15 amino acids. For the CDR3, the DNA is TGCGCCAGCAGCTTGGAAGACAGTTTCCAAGAGACCCAGTACTTC. This sequence encodes CASSLEDSFQETQYF.

V is TRBV27 and J is TRBJ1-5; D possibly corresponds to TRBD1 (6 bases). Germline V gene data show CDR1 as MNHEY and CDR2 as SMNVEV (reference sequence). The CDR3 is 14 amino acids. V lost 5 bases to trimming and J lost 4 bases, with 12 bases between them. The CDR3 here is CASSTQGQNQPQHF. The CDR3 coding sequence is TGTGCCAGCAGTACCCAGGGGCAAAATCAGCCCCAGCATTTT.

This clone occurred once. V is TRBV7-2 and J is TRBJ1-2, with 7 bases matching TRBD1. The CDR3 runs to 15 residues. Germline loops: CDR1 SGHTA, CDR2 FQGNSA. V gave up 6 bases and J gave up 4 bases; unmatched junction bases: 11. The CDR3 sequence is CASSSQGPTGYGYTF. CDR3 nucleotide sequence: TGTGCCAGCAGTTCACAGGGGCCCACCGGCTATGGCTACACCTTC.

The chain combines TRBV27 with TRBJ1-1; 7 bases agree with TRBD1. This CDR3 has 13 amino acids. Germline V gene sequence: CDR1 MNHEY, CDR2 SMNVEV (reference sequence). V shed 10 bases, J shed 4 bases, and the junction held 9 bases outside the gene matches. The CDR3 region is CATRGQESTEAFF. For the CDR3, the DNA is TGTGCCACCCGAGGACAGGAATCCACTGAAGCTTTCTTT.

This clone was seen once. The chain uses TRBV19 and TRBJ1-1; weak D call: TRBD1 (6 bases). Trimming took off 7 bases at V and 6 bases at J, with 15 bases between the two ends. In germline, CDR1 is LNHDA, CDR2 SQIVND (reference sequence). This CDR3 contains 13 residues. CDR3 bases: TGTGCCAGTAATTTCAGGGGAGAGGCTGAAGCTTTCTTT. Its protein is CASNFRGEAEAFF.

In its sample, this clone was seen a few times. The chain links TRBV14 to TRBJ1-2; D gene uncertain. The CDR3 is 13 residues long. V lost 1 base to trimming and J lost 4 bases, with 7 bases between them. Germline V CDR1 and CDR2: SGHDN, FVKESK. Here the CDR3 reads CASSQAGPYGYTF. In DNA form, the CDR3 reads TGTGCCAGCAGCCAAGCTGGGCCCTATGGCTACACCTTC.

Of note for this clone: Relative to the germline gene, one junction end is altered; a read error may explain this. This chain joins TRBV6-1 and TRBJ1-3, with D unresolved. This CDR3 comprises 8 residues. CDR1 and CDR2 (germline): MNHNS, SASEGT. The CDR3 region has the DNA TGTGCCACCGAGGTGATTTTTTTT. This gives the protein CATEVIFF.

The chain has TRBV28 and TRBJ2-7; 12 bases match TRBD2. This CDR3 is built from 14 residues. CDR1 and CDR2 (germline): MDHEN, SYDVKM. Trimming removed 10 bases from V and 0 bases from J; junction bases left unmatched: 4. The CDR3 DNA sequence: TGTGCCACCCTGACTAGCGGGAGCTCCTACGAGCAGTACTTC. This gives the protein CATLTSGSSYEQYF.

The chain uses TRBV7-2 and TRBJ2-7; 9 nucleotides line up with TRBD2. Germline V gene data show CDR1 as SGHTA and CDR2 as FQGNSA. Germline trimming cut 5 bases from V and 3 bases from J; bases unmatched to any gene: 8. The length of the CDR3 is 15 residues. This CDR3 is CASSEEGLADYEQYF. As DNA, the CDR3 is TGTGCCAGCAGCGAGGAGGGACTAGCAGACTACGAGCAGTACTTC.

The chain is built from TRBV7-2 and TRBJ2-7, with 16 nucleotides matching TRBD2. Germline V gene sequence: CDR1 SGHTA, CDR2 FQGNSA. The CDR3 extends over 19 amino acids. The trim removed 0 bases at V and 5 bases at J, leaving 10 bases unmatched. As DNA, the CDR3 is TGTGCCAGCAGCTTAGCCGGGACTAGCGGGAGGGCCGGATTCCACGAGCAGTACTTC. Amino acid sequence: CASSLAGTSGRAGFHEQYF.

A single count supports this clone. V is TRBV19 and J is TRBJ2-7, with 9 positions matching TRBD2. In germline, CDR1 is LNHDA, CDR2 SQIVND (reference sequence). With V trimmed by 6 bases and J by 2 bases, 8 bases remained unmatched. The CDR3 sequence is 15 residues long. This CDR3 is CASRVRAGGTYEQYF. The CDR3 DNA is TGTGCCAGTAGGGTCAGAGCGGGAGGAACCTACGAGCAGTACTTC.

The V call is TRBV5-6, the J call TRBJ2-5; 9 bases match TRBD1. V shed 2 bases and J 2 bases; nucleotides not matched to a gene: 7. There are 16 residues in the CDR3. From germline, CDR1 is SGHDT and CDR2 YYEEEE. The CDR3 protein is CASSLLGQGLQETQYF. CDR3 nucleotide sequence: TGTGCCAGCAGCTTATTGGGACAGGGTTTGCAAGAGACCCAGTACTTC.

This clone appeared once. The chain recombines TRBV7-5 with TRBJ2-7; the DNA was not used to check the table's D call, TRBD2. TRBV7-5 is tagged as a pseudogene. CDR3 length: 15 residues. CDR3 sequence reads: CVRSLSGVSSYEQYF. The CDR3 DNA reads as TGTGTCAGAAGCTTAAGCGGGGTTAGCTCCTACGAGCAGTACTTC.